This T cell receptor (beta chain) stems from a study of T cells in Graves' hyperthyroidism and ophthalmopathy. Study context: Peripheral blood specimens were obtained at initial diagnosis, prior to any treatment. Study results and caveats: Ophthalmopathy cases were set apart from stable hyperthyroidism by a 13 V-J model.

This clonotype came up many times. Its antigen is still unknown. Amplification targeted TCR beta CDR3 regions from RNA transcripts. The HTBI primer set served for first-round RT-PCR of the TCR CDR3. In TCRdb, the multiplex PCR reads were re-called with MiXCR into one record per CDR3 protein. The sample has hundreds of thousands of distinct CDR3 sequences; approximately 14% are singletons. The CDR3 totals 12 residues. Germline lookup yields CDR1 SGHTA and CDR2 FQGNSA. V shed 6 bases, J shed 5 bases, and the junction held 3 bases outside the gene matches. PBMCs were derived from about 9.1 ml fresh peripheral blood.

This TCR came from a young woman with Graves' hyperthyroidism. The V call is TRBV7-2, the J call TRBJ2-5, with 7 bases identical to TRBD2. Material: blood. CDR3 protein: CASRRGGETQYF. CDR3 DNA: TGTGCCAGCAGGCGGGGAGGGGAGACCCAGTACTTC.